A single sample is the source of the 22 T cell receptor beta chains below, sequenced in a study of blood T cell repertoires in COVID-19. Sequencing used immunoSEQ multiplex PCR; TCRdb keeps in-frame clones, though not all of them. The sample gives some 400,000 clones, roughly nine tenths of which show up once; roughly 1.1% is in the top ten. Sequencing was performed on PBMCs or T cells enriched from blood (not recorded which). Receptors originate from a man aged 30 to 39 who had recovered from COVID-19.

The chain joins TRBV6-5 to TRBJ2-5; D possibly corresponds to TRBD2 (6 bases). Trimming removed 6 bases at V and 5 bases at J, with 10 bases between. CDR3 length: 12 amino acids. Germline CDR1 and CDR2: MNHEY and SVGAGI. The CDR3, as DNA: TGTGCCAGCAGCGGGGGTGGTGAGACCCAGTACTTC. Encoded protein: CASSGGGETQYF.

This chain links TRBV19 with TRBJ2-7, with 13 positions matching TRBD2. Germline assignment: CDR1 LNHDA and CDR2 SQIVND (reference sequence). V dropped 6 bases and J dropped 2; count of bases not matched to a gene: 7. This CDR3 comprises 16 residues. CDR3 sequence reads: CASSQEGLAGTYEQYF. The CDR3 nucleotides are TGTGCCAGTAGCCAAGAGGGACTAGCGGGAACCTACGAGCAGTACTTC.

V usage is TRBV27 and J usage is TRBJ2-1; 9 nucleotides align to TRBD1. Germline-derived CDR1 and CDR2 are MNHEY and SMNVEV (reference sequence). The CDR3 is made up of 15 amino acids. V trimming: 0 bases; J trimming: 7 bases; junction bases outside the gene matches: 4. The DNA for the CDR3 is TGTGCCAGCAGTTTATCGGGGACAGGGTTAAATGAGCAGTTCTTC. It yields the protein CASSLSGTGLNEQFF.

The chain employs TRBV30 and TRBJ2-1; 9 nucleotides match TRBD2. The CDR3 is 15 residues long. Looked up from germline, CDR1 is GTSNPN and CDR2 is SVGIG (reference sequence). V lost 1 base to trimming and J lost 16 bases; unmatched junction nucleotides: 17. DNA for the CDR3: TGTGCCTGGAGTGGAATAGTAGCGGGAGAGGGACCGGGTTTCTTC. It translates to CAWSGIVAGEGPGFF.

This chain links TRBV27 with TRBJ2-1, with TRBD1 identical over 9 bases. There are 16 residues in the CDR3. V trimming: 5 bases; J trimming: 0 bases; junction bases outside the gene matches: 5. Germline V gene data show CDR1 as MNHEY and CDR2 as SMNVEV (reference sequence). The chain's CDR3 is CASSKGTGSSYNEQFF. CDR3 sequence (DNA): TGTGCCAGCAGTAAAGGGACAGGGAGCTCCTACAATGAGCAGTTCTTC.

The chain joins TRBV10-1 to TRBJ1-2, with TRBD1 as a possible D gene (6 bases). The CDR3 runs to 13 residues. The V and J ends lost 4 bases and 2 bases respectively, with 8 bases between them. CDR1 and CDR2 (germline): WNHNN, SYGVQD (reference sequence). The CDR3 bases are TGCGCCAGCAGTGCAGGGGTAAACTATGGCTACACCTTC. This translates into CASSAGVNYGYTF.

This clone was observed a few times. The V call is TRBV30, the J call TRBJ1-5; TRBD1 agrees at 7 bases. CDR1 is GTSNPN and CDR2 is SVGIG in the germline V gene (reference sequence). This CDR3 contains 13 residues. The J segment lost 3 bases and the V segment lost 5 bases, leaving 4 bases of the junction unmatched. Here the CDR3 reads CAWGDSPNQPQHF. As DNA, the CDR3 is TGTGCCTGGGGGGACAGTCCCAATCAGCCCCAGCATTTT. The full variable domain, in which reference TRBV30 and TRBJ1-5 provide the parts outside the CDR3, is SQTIHQWPATLVQPVGSPLSLECTVEGTSNPNLYWYRQAAGRGLQLLFYSVGIGQISSEVPQNLSASRPQDRQFILSSKKLLLSDSGFYLCAWGDSPNQPQHFGDGTRLSIL.

V is TRBV5-1 and J is TRBJ2-3, with 10 bases fitting TRBD2. V was pared by 1 base and J by 4 bases, with 6 bases of the junction left unmatched. CDR1 and CDR2 (germline): SGHRS, YFSETQ. The CDR3 has 16 amino acids. Here the CDR3 reads CASSLRSSGSADTQYF. CDR3 DNA: TGCGCCAGCAGCTTGAGATCTAGCGGGAGTGCAGATACGCAGTATTTT.

The V call is TRBV10-3, the J call TRBJ2-5; 7 bases match TRBD2. V trimming: 4 bases; J trimming: 2 bases; junction bases outside the gene matches: 4. This CDR3 spans 14 amino acids. Germline CDR1 ENHRY, CDR2 SYGVKD. Here the CDR3 reads CAISGVGGQETQYF. CDR3 in DNA: TGTGCCATCAGTGGGGTCGGGGGGCAAGAGACCCAGTACTTC.

The chain uses TRBV6-2 or TRBV6-3 and TRBJ2-1, with TRBD2 identical over 12 bases. Trimming at V came to 4 bases and at J to 4 bases, leaving 8 bases not matched to a gene. Per germline, CDR1 MNHEY and CDR2 SVGEGT. The CDR3 loop spans 17 amino acids. In DNA form, the CDR3 reads TGTGCCAGCAGTTCATGGACTAGCGGGAAACCATACAATGAGCAGTTCTTC. As protein: CASSSWTSGKPYNEQFF.

The chain recombines TRBV3-1 (or the pseudogene TRBV3-2) with TRBJ1-4; the match to TRBD1 covers 7 bases. Germline-derived CDR1 and CDR2 are LGHDT and YNNKEL (reference sequence). The CDR3 sequence is 14 residues long. V lost 4 bases and J lost 7; bases outside the gene matches: 6. This CDR3 is CASSPRDSSEKLFF. The CDR3 nucleotides read TGTGCCAGCAGCCCCCGGGACAGCAGTGAAAAACTGTTTTTT.

The table lists this clone with a count of one. The V call is TRBV7-2, the J call TRBJ2-3, with D possibly matching TRBD1 (5 bases). V was shortened by 5 bases and J by 3 bases, with 12 bases between the two germline ends. The CDR3 is made up of 14 amino acids. Germline assignment: CDR1 SGHTA and CDR2 FQGNSA. This chain's CDR3 is CASSSRQTTDTQYF. For the CDR3, the DNA is TGTGCCAGCAGCAGTCGACAGACAACAGATACGCAGTATTTT.

CDR3: CASSLSRGTQYF. In DNA, the CDR3 is TGTGCCAGCAGTTTAAGCAGGGGAACGCAGTATTTT. The rearrangement links TRBV28 to TRBJ2-3; D is perhaps TRBD1 (6 bases). With 2 bases removed from V and 9 bases from J, the gap between germline ends came to 9 bases. The CDR3 is 12 amino acids. CDR1 MDHEN and CDR2 SYDVKM come from the germline V gene.

The genes are TRBV6-4 and TRBJ1-1; D may be TRBD1 (6 bases). This CDR3 spans 14 amino acids. Germline loops: CDR1 MRHNA, CDR2 SNTAGT. Trimming cost V 7 bases and J 1 base, with 13 bases left between them. The CDR3 DNA sequence: TGTGCCAGCAAACCAGGACAGACGAACACTGAAGCTTTCTTT. Amino acids: CASKPGQTNTEAFF.

This chain uses TRBV6-5 with TRBJ1-2, with TRBD1 matching 9 bases. CDR1 and CDR2 from the germline V gene are MNHEY and SVGAGI. V was pared by 8 bases and J by 4 bases, with 11 bases of the junction left unmatched. The CDR3 is 15 amino acids. CDR3 coding DNA: TGTGCCAGCGCCACAGGGGGCCTTCGTCCCTATGGCTACACCTTC. Translated: CASATGGLRPYGYTF.

The genes are TRBV27 and TRBJ1-2; 9 bases map to TRBD1. Germline-derived CDR1 and CDR2 are MNHEY and SMNVEV (reference sequence). The J segment lost 8 bases and the V segment lost 8 bases, leaving 3 bases of the junction unmatched. The CDR3 has 11 amino acids. The CDR3 here is CASGQGRGYTF. DNA of the CDR3: TGTGCCAGCGGACAGGGGCGGGGCTACACCTTC.

The chain links TRBV29-1 to TRBJ1-2; unclear D gene. V was shortened by 4 bases and J by 5 bases, with 14 bases between the two germline ends. CDR3 length: 13 residues. CDR1 SQVTM and CDR2 ANQGSEA come from the germline V gene. For the CDR3, the DNA is TGCAGCGTTGGAGGAGCTCAGTGGTATGGCTACACCTTC. It yields the protein CSVGGAQWYGYTF.

This clone appeared once. The chain couples TRBV7-9 to TRBJ1-3; D is unresolved. CDR3 length equals 14 residues. Germline loops: CDR1 SEHNR, CDR2 FQNEAQ (reference sequence). Trimming pared 3 bases from V and 11 bases from J, leaving 17 bases between. The CDR3 sequence is CASSFTRENFPIYF. In DNA, the CDR3 is TGTGCCAGCAGCTTCACCCGGGAGAACTTCCCCATATATTTT. Filled out from reference TRBV7-9 and TRBJ1-3, the complete variable domain reads DTGVSQNPRHKITKRGQNVTFRCDPISEHNRLYWYRQTLGQGPEFLTYFQNEAQLEKSRLLSDRFSAERPKGSFSTLEIQRTEQGDSAMYLCASSFTRENFPIYFGEGSWLTVV.

The chain has TRBV13 and TRBJ2-1, with TRBD2 identical over 7 bases. Germline V gives CDR1 PRHDT, CDR2 FYEKMQ (reference sequence). The CDR3 extends over 17 amino acids. With V trimmed by 1 base and J by 2 bases, 8 bases remained unmatched. The CDR3 protein is CASSLVRAGRAYNEQFF. The CDR3 DNA reads as TGTGCCAGCAGCTTAGTACGAGCGGGAAGGGCCTACAATGAGCAGTTCTTC.

This chain links TRBV27 with TRBJ2-7; 7 bases line up with TRBD1. The CDR3 contains 15 residues. Germline lookup yields CDR1 MNHEY and CDR2 SMNVEV (reference sequence). After removal of 5 bases from V and 0 bases from J, the junction contained 7 bases not matched to a gene. CDR3 nucleotides: TGTGCCAGCAGTGAGAAGACAGGGATCTCCTACGAGCAGTACTTC. This gives the protein CASSEKTGISYEQYF.

This chain joins TRBV3-1 (or the pseudogene TRBV3-2) and TRBJ1-2; D might be TRBD1 (6 bases). The CDR3 runs 15 residues. Trimming removed 3 bases at V and 6 bases at J, with 17 bases between. Germline V gives CDR1 LGHDT, CDR2 YNNKEL (reference sequence). The CDR3: CASSHNLGSGDGYTF. DNA of the CDR3: TGTGCCAGCAGCCATAACCTAGGATCAGGGGATGGCTACACCTTC.

V is TRBV19 and J is TRBJ1-5; D is undetermined. Per germline, CDR1 LNHDA and CDR2 SQIVND (reference sequence). Between the trimmed V and J ends, which lost 2 bases and 4 bases, there was a span of 12 bases. The CDR3 contains 15 residues. The CDR3 bases are TGTGCCAGTAGTATACCCGTTGTGGCAAATCAGCCCCAGCATTTT. This translates into CASSIPVVANQPQHF.